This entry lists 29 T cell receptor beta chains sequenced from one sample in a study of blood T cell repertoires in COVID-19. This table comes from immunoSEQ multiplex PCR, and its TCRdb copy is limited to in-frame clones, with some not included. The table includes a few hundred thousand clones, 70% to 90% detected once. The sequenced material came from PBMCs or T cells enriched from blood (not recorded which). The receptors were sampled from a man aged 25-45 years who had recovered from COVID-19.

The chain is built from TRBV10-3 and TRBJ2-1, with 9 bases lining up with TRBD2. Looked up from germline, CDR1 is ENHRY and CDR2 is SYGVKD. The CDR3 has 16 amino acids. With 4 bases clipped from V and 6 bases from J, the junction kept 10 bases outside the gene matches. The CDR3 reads CAISVGAGGVFNEQFF. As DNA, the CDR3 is TGTGCCATCAGTGTCGGTGCGGGGGGGGTCTTCAATGAGCAGTTCTTC.

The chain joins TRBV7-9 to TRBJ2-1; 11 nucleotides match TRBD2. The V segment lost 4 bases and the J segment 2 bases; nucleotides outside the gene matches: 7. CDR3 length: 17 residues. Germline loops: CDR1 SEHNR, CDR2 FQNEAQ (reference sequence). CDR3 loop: CASSSNPGLAAYNEQFF. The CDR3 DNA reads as TGTGCCAGCAGCTCCAACCCGGGACTAGCGGCCTACAATGAGCAGTTCTTC.

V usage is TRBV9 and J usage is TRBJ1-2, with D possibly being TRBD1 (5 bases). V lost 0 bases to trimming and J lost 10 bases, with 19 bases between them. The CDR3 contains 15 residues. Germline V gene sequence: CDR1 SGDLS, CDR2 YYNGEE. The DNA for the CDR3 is TGTGCCAGCAGCGTAGCCGGGGGTCCCGGGGGATTCTACACCTTC. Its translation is CASSVAGGPGGFYTF.

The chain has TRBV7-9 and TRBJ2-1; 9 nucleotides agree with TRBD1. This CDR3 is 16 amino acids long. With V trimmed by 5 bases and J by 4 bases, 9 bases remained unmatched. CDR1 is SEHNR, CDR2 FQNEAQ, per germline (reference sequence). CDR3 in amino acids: CASSLWDRVTYNEQFF. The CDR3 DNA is TGTGCCAGCAGCCTCTGGGACAGGGTAACTTACAATGAGCAGTTCTTC.

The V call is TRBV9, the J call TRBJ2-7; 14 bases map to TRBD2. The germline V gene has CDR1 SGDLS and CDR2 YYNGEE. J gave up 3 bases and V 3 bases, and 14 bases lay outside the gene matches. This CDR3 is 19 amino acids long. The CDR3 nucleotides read TGTGCCAGCAGCGAGACCAGACTAGCGGGGGGGCCTATACTCTACGAGCAGTACTTC. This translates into CASSETRLAGGPILYEQYF.

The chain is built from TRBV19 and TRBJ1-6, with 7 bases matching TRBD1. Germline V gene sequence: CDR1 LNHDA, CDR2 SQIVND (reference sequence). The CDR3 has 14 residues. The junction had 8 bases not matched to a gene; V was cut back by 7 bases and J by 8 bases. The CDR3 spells CASNHRGADSPLHF. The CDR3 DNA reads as TGTGCCAGTAACCACAGGGGAGCGGATTCACCCCTCCACTTT.

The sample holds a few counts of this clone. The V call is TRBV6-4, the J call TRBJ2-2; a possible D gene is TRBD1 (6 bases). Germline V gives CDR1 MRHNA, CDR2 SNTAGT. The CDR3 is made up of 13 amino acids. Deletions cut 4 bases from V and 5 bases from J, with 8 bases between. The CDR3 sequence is CASSAQGTGELFF. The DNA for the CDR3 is TGTGCCAGCAGTGCACAGGGTACCGGGGAGCTGTTTTTT.

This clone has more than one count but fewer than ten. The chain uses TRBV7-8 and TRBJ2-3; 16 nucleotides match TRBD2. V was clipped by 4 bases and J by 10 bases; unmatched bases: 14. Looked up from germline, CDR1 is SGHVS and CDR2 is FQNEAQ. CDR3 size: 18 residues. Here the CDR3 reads CASSSHGTSGGASKPQYF. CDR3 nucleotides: TGTGCCAGCAGCTCCCACGGGACTAGCGGGGGGGCCAGTAAGCCGCAGTATTTT.

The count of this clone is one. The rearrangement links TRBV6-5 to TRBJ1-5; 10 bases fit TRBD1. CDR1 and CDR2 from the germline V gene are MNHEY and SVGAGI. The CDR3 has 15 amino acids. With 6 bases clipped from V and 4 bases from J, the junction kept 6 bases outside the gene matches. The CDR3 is CASSPTGGGNQPQHF. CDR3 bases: TGTGCCAGCAGCCCGACAGGGGGCGGTAATCAGCCCCAGCATTTT.

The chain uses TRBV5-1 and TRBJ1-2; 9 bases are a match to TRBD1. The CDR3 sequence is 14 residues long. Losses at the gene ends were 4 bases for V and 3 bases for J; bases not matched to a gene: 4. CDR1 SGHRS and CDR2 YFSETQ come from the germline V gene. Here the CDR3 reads CASSQDRGHYGYTF. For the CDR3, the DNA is TGCGCCAGCAGCCAGGACAGGGGCCACTATGGCTACACCTTC.

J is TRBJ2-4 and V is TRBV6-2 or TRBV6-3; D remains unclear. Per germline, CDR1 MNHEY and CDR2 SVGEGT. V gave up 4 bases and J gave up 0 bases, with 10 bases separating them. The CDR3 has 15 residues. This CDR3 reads CASSFRSLAKNIQYF. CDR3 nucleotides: TGTGCCAGCAGTTTCCGGAGTTTAGCCAAAAACATTCAGTACTTC.

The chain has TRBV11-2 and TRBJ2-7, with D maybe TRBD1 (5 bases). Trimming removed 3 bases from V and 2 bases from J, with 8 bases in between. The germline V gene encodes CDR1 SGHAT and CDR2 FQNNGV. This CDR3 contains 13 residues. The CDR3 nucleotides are TGTGCCAGCAGCTTTCGACAGCCCTACGAGCAGTACTTC. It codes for CASSFRQPYEQYF.

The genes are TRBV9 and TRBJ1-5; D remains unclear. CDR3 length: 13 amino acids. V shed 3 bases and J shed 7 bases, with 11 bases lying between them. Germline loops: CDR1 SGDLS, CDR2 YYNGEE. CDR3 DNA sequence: TGTGCCAGCAGCGAGGGCGAGCGGCAGCCCCAGCATTTT. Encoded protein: CASSEGERQPQHF.

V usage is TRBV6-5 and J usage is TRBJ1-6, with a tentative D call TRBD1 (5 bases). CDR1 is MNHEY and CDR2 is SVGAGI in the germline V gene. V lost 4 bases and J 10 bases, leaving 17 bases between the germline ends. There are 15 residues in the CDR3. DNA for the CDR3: TGTGCCAGCAGTTCACCCCCAAGGGGCGAATCACCCCTCCACTTT. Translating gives CASSSPPRGESPLHF.

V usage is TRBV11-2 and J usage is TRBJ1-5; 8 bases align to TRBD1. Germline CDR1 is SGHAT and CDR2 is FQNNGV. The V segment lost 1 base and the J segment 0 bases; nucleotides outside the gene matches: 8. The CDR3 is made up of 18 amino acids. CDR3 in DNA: TGTGCCAGCAGCTTAGGGTTTGGGGGACAGGTTAGCAATCAGCCCCAGCATTTT. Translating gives CASSLGFGGQVSNQPQHF.

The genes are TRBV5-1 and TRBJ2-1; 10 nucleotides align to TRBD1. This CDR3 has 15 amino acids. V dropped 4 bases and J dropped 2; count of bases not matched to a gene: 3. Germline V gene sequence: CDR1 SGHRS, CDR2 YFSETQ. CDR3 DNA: TGCGCCAGCAGCCCGGGACAGGGGACCTACAATGAGCAGTTCTTC. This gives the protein CASSPGQGTYNEQFF.

This chain's CDR3 is CASSFTDEAFF. The CDR3 DNA sequence: TGTGCCAGCAGCTTTACAGATGAAGCTTTCTTT. J is TRBJ1-1 and V is TRBV5-6; D is undetermined. V lost 2 bases and J lost 7, with 6 bases in between. Germline V gene sequence: CDR1 SGHDT, CDR2 YYEEEE. The CDR3 is 11 amino acids.

CDR3 sequence reads: CASSWEGTSPGELFF. DNA of the CDR3: TGTGCCAGCAGCTGGGAAGGGACTAGCCCCGGGGAGCTGTTTTTT. J is TRBJ2-2 and V is TRBV7-9, with 9 bases fitting TRBD2. The length of the CDR3 is 15 residues. Germline CDR1 SEHNR, CDR2 FQNEAQ (reference sequence). Trimming took 4 bases from V and 6 from J; bases not matched to a gene: 6.

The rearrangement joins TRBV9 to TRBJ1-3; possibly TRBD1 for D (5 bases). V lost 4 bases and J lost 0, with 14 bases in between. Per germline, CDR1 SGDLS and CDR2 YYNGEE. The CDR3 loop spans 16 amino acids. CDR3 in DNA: TGTGCCAGCAGCACAGATCCAGGGCTCTCTGGAAACACCATATATTTT. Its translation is CASSTDPGLSGNTIYF.

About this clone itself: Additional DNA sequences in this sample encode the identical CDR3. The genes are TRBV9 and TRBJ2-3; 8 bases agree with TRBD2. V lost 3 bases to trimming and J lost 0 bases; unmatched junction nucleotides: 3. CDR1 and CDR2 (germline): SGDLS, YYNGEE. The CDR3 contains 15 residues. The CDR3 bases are TGTGCCAGCAGCGCCAGCGGGGGTAGCACAGATACGCAGTATTTT. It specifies CASSASGGSTDTQYF.

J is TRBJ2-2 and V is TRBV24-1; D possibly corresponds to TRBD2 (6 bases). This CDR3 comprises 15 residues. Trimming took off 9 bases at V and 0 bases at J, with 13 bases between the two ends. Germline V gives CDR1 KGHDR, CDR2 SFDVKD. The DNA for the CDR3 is TGTGCCACCGGAGGGCCGGGGGCGAACACCGGGGAGCTGTTTTTT. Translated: CATGGPGANTGELFF.

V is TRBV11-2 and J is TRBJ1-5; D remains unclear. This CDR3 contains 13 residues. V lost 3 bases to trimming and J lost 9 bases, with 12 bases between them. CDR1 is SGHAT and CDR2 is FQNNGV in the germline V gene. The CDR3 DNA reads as TGTGCCAGCAGCTTGGGGATCCGGGGGCCCCAGCATTTT. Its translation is CASSLGIRGPQHF.

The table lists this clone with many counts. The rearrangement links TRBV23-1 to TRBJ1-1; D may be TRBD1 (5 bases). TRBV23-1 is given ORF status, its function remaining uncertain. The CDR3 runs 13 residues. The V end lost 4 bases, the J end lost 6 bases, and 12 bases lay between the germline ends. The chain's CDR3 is CASSPAGRPEAFF. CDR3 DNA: TGCGCCAGCAGTCCGGCAGGGAGGCCTGAAGCTTTCTTT.

Written as DNA, the CDR3 is TGTGCCAGCAGCGAGCACAGGGGGCCGAGAGGCTACACCTTC. It is translated as CASSEHRGPRGYTF. The chain has TRBV4-2 and TRBJ1-2; 9 positions agree with TRBD1. The germline CDR1 and CDR2 sequences are LGHNA and YNFKEQ. V trimming: 5 bases; J trimming: 8 bases; junction bases outside the gene matches: 9. This CDR3 region has 14 residues.

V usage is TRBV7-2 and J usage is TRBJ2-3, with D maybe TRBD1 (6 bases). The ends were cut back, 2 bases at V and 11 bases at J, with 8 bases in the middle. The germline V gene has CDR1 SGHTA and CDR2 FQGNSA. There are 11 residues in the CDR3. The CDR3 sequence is CASSLQDRQYF. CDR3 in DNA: TGTGCCAGCAGCTTACAGGACAGGCAGTATTTT.

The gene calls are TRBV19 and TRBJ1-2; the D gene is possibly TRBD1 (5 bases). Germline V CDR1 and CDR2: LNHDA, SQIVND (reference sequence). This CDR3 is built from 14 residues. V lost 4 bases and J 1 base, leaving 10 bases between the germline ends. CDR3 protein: CASSTAQVNYGYTF. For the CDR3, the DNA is TGTGCCAGTAGTACAGCACAGGTTAACTATGGCTACACCTTC.

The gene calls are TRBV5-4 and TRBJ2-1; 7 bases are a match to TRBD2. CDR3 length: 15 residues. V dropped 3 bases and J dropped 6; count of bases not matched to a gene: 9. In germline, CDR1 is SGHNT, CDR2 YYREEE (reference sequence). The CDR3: CASSSGLGKINEQFF. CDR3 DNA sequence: TGTGCCAGCAGCTCTGGACTAGGGAAAATCAATGAGCAGTTCTTC.

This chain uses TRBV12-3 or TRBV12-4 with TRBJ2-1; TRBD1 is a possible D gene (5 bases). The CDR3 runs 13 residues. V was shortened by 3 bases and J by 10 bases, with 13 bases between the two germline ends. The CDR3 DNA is TGTGCCAGCAGTTTGGGATGGCACAGGGAGCAGTTCTTC. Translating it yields CASSLGWHREQFF.

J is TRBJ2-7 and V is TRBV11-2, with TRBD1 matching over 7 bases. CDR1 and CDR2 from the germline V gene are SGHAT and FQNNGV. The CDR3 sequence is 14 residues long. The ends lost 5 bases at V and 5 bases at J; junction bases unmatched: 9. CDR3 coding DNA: TGTGCCAGCAGCGCAAGGACAGGAGAAGACGAGCAGTACTTC. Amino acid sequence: CASSARTGEDEQYF. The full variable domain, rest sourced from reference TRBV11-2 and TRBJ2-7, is EAGVAQSPRYKIIEKRQSVAFWCNPISGHATLYWYQQILGQGPKLLIQFQNNGVVDDSQLPKDRFSAERLKGVDSTLKIQPAKLEDSAVYLCASSARTGEDEQYFGPGTRLTVT.